This T cell receptor beta chain is from a study of cytomegalovirus exposure and HLA in healthy donors. The overall study: From donors who were HLA-typed, an early data release held about 85 million unique TCRs.

On this clone itself: Its antigen is undetermined.

General study results and limits: V- and J-gene trimming of TCR beta was linked (in a later analysis) to a missense DCLRE1C variant.

The PCR employed 60 Vbeta primers together with 13 Jbeta primers. The assay was immunoSEQ multiplex PCR, and TCRdb's table has in-frame clones only and misses some. Here the sample spans about 170,000 clones, approximately 75% being singletons. The CDR3 has 13 residues. The germline gives CDR1 MNHEY, CDR2 SVGAGI. Trimming removed 4 bases at V and 2 bases at J, with 9 bases between. Sequenced material: PBMCs. This sequence was found in a girl between 10 and 17 years old in good health and CMV-seronegative. V usage is TRBV6-5 and J usage is TRBJ2-7, with a possible D match to TRBD2 (5 bases). The CDR3 protein is CASSSPGAYEQYF. In nucleotides, the CDR3 is TGTGCCAGCAGTTCCCCCGGGGCCTACGAGCAGTACTTC.